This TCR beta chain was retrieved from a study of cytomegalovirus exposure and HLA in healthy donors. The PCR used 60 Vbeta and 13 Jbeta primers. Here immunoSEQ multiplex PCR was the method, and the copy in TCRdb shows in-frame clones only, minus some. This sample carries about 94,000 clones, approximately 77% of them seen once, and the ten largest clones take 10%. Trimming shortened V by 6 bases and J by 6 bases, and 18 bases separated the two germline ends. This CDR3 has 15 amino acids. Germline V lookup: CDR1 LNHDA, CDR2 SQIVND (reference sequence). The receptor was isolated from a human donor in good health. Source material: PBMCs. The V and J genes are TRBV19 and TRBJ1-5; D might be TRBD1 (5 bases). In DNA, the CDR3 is TGTGCCAGTAGCGAGCAGGGCGGAGGGAGTCAGCCCCAGCATTTT. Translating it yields CASSEQGGGSQPQHF.